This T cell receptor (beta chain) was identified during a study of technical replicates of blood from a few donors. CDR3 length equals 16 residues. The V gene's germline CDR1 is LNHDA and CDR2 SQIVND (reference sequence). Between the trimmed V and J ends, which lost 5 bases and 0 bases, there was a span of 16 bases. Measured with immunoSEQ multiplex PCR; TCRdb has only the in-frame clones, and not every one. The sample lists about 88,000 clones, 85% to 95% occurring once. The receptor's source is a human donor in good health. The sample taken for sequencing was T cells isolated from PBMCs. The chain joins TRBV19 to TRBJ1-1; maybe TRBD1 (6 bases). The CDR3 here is CASSSRDTGLNTEAFF. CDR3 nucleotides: TGTGCCAGTAGTTCCCGGGACACGGGTCTGAACACTGAAGCTTTCTTT.